The TCR beta chain under discussion was sequenced for a study of blood T cell repertoires in COVID-19. Turning to the study itself: PBMCs, B-cell-depleted T cells, or T cells provided the cDNA or gDNA that made up the material.

Using immunoSEQ multiplex PCR, the repertoire was profiled, and TCRdb retains in-frame clones only, with some absent. The data hold 170,000 or so clones, with about nine tenths observed a single time. Germline CDR1 is MDHEN and CDR2 is SYDVKM. This CDR3 is built from 14 residues. The V segment lost 2 bases and the J segment 12 bases; nucleotides outside the gene matches: 11. The sequence came from a man younger than 35 who had recovered from COVID-19. The rearrangement links TRBV28 to TRBJ1-2; 8 positions agree with TRBD1. The sequenced sample consisted of peripheral blood. The CDR3 spells CASSLQPRTGPNTF. The DNA for the CDR3 is TGTGCCAGCAGTTTACAGCCACGGACAGGGCCCAACACCTTC.